These 31 T cell receptor beta chains share one sample of origin, sequenced in a study of blood T cell repertoires in COVID-19. Here immunoSEQ multiplex PCR was the method, and the copy in TCRdb shows in-frame clones only, minus some. The repertoire holds 150,000 to 200,000 clones, with approximately 90% as singletons. The sample was peripheral blood. Receptors were obtained from a man aged 18 to 30 who had recovered from COVID-19.

The chain joins TRBV7-9 to TRBJ2-1; D is ambiguous. CDR3 length equals 12 residues. From germline, CDR1 is SEHNR and CDR2 FQNEAQ (reference sequence). The germline V and J ends were trimmed by 5 bases and 8 bases, with 10 bases remaining between them. Here the CDR3 reads CASSPPTDEQFF. CDR3 DNA: TGTGCCAGCAGCCCCCCCACGGATGAGCAGTTCTTC.

The chain carries TRBV5-4 and TRBJ1-2, with D possibly being TRBD1 (6 bases). The CDR3 extends over 15 amino acids. V gave up 4 bases and J gave up 3 bases, with 16 bases separating them. CDR1 and CDR2 (germline): SGHNT, YYREEE (reference sequence). This CDR3 is CASSLQGIGDYGYTF. CDR3 nucleotides: TGTGCCAGCAGCCTACAGGGAATCGGCGACTATGGCTACACCTTC.

The CDR3 DNA is TGCGCCAGCAGCTTGGTCCCGAGCTCCTACGAGCAGTACTTC. Its translation is CASSLVPSSYEQYF. J is TRBJ2-7 and V is TRBV5-1; no clear D. V lost 0 bases to trimming and J lost 0 bases, with 7 bases between them. The CDR3 has 14 amino acids. Germline CDR1 SGHRS, CDR2 YFSETQ.

The chain couples TRBV28 to TRBJ1-1, with 8 bases that match TRBD1. Germline V CDR1 and CDR2: MDHEN, SYDVKM. This CDR3 region has 13 residues. The J segment lost 9 bases and the V segment lost 3 bases, leaving 6 bases of the junction unmatched. This CDR3 is CASSFGRGRQAFF. CDR3 in DNA: TGTGCCAGCAGTTTCGGCAGGGGGCGTCAAGCTTTCTTT.

The chain recombines TRBV4-3 with TRBJ1-4; D might be TRBD1 (6 bases). This CDR3 has 16 residues. V lost 1 base and J 8 bases, leaving 17 bases between the germline ends. The germline gives CDR1 LGHNA, CDR2 YSLEER. CDR3 amino acids: CASSQGGEGVGEKLFF. DNA of the CDR3: TGCGCCAGCAGCCAAGGAGGAGAGGGGGTTGGAGAAAAACTGTTTTTT.

This clone was seen a single time. The chain combines TRBV18 with TRBJ2-1; 10 nucleotides align to TRBD2. This CDR3 region has 18 residues. V trimming: 1 base; J trimming: 2 bases; junction bases outside the gene matches: 8. From germline, CDR1 is KGHSH and CDR2 LQKENI. CDR3 coding DNA: TGTGCCAGCTCACCACGGCTAGCGGGAGCTGATACCTACAATGAGCAGTTCTTC. Protein sequence: CASSPRLAGADTYNEQFF.

The rearrangement uses TRBV4-3 and TRBJ2-1, with unresolved D. The CDR3 is 16 amino acids. Germline CDR1 and CDR2: LGHNA and YSLEER. The V end was cut by 0 bases, the J end by 4 bases, with 13 bases between. This chain's CDR3 is CASSQDHVNSYNEQFF. CDR3 coding DNA: TGCGCCAGCAGCCAAGATCATGTTAACTCTTACAATGAGCAGTTCTTC.

The chain joins TRBV11-3 to TRBJ2-3; D is perhaps TRBD1 (5 bases). Germline V gene lookup returns CDR1 SGHNT and CDR2 YENEEA. The CDR3 runs 14 residues. The ends were cut back, 5 bases at V and 5 bases at J, with 14 bases in the middle. CDR3 sequence (DNA): TGTGCCAGCAGCCAACCCGCCCAGGGAGATACGCAGTATTTT. Amino acids: CASSQPAQGDTQYF.

This sequence joins TRBV30 and TRBJ1-1; D call uncertain. Trimming took 2 bases from V and 3 from J, leaving 10 bases between them. Germline lookup yields CDR1 GTSNPN and CDR2 SVGIG (reference sequence). The CDR3 extends over 13 amino acids. The DNA of the CDR3 is TGTGCCTGGAGTTTGGCAGTCTACACTGAAGCTTTCTTT. It specifies CAWSLAVYTEAFF.

The rearrangement uses TRBV28 and TRBJ1-1; no clear D gene. CDR1 and CDR2 (germline): MDHEN, SYDVKM. The CDR3 extends over 13 amino acids. Trimming removed 6 bases at V and 6 bases at J, with 14 bases between. The CDR3 reads CASSHRVGAEAFF. The CDR3 DNA follows: TGTGCCAGCAGCCACCGAGTCGGGGCTGAAGCTTTCTTT.

This chain uses TRBV18 with TRBJ1-5; 8 bases are a match to TRBD1. Trimming removed 2 bases from V and 0 bases from J; junction bases left unmatched: 6. Germline V gives CDR1 KGHSH, CDR2 LQKENI. The CDR3 length is 17 residues. The CDR3 nucleotides are TGTGCCAGCTCACCAACAGGGGGACCTTATAGCAATCAGCCCCAGCATTTT. Protein product: CASSPTGGPYSNQPQHF.

The chain is built from TRBV19 and TRBJ2-4, with 9 bases identical to TRBD1. This CDR3 region has 15 residues. Germline CDR1 and CDR2: LNHDA and SQIVND (reference sequence). The trim removed 5 bases at V and 8 bases at J, leaving 10 bases unmatched. The DNA for the CDR3 is TGTGCCAGTAGTGCAGGGACAGGGTTTTTAGACATTCAGTACTTC. This sequence encodes CASSAGTGFLDIQYF.

The chain combines TRBV5-4 with TRBJ2-3; D is possibly TRBD2 (5 bases). CDR1 is SGHNT and CDR2 is YYREEE in the germline V gene (reference sequence). Trimming shortened V by 0 bases and J by 0 bases, and 8 bases separated the two germline ends. The CDR3 runs to 15 residues. The chain's CDR3 is CASSLDGSSTDTQYF. As DNA, the CDR3 is TGTGCCAGCAGCTTGGATGGGAGTAGCACAGATACGCAGTATTTT.

The genes are TRBV7-2 and TRBJ1-6, with 9 bases lining up with TRBD1. Germline CDR1 and CDR2: SGHTA and FQGNSA. The J segment lost 7 bases and the V segment lost 5 bases, leaving 6 bases of the junction unmatched. CDR3 size: 15 residues. In DNA, the CDR3 is TGTGCCAGCAGCCGCCAGGGACAGGGCAATTCACCCCTCCACTTT. Translation: CASSRQGQGNSPLHF.

In nucleotides, the CDR3 is TGCGCCAGCAGCGCCCGGGACACTCTTATCTACGAGCAGTACTTC. Encoded protein: CASSARDTLIYEQYF. V and J are TRBV5-1 and TRBJ2-7, with D possibly matching TRBD1 (6 bases). Trimming took 4 bases from V and 3 from J, leaving 17 bases between them. Germline assignment: CDR1 SGHRS and CDR2 YFSETQ. This CDR3 comprises 15 residues.

The V call is TRBV20-1, the J call TRBJ1-5, with unresolved D. Between the trimmed V and J ends, which lost 3 bases and 5 bases, there was a span of 5 bases. Germline V gene lookup returns CDR1 DFQATT and CDR2 SNEGSKA (reference sequence). This CDR3 comprises 11 residues. This chain's CDR3 is CSASADQPQHF. Written as DNA, the CDR3 is TGCAGTGCTAGTGCTGATCAGCCCCAGCATTTT.

The chain combines TRBV7-2 with TRBJ1-1; TRBD1 matches 8 bases. The V gene's germline CDR1 is SGHTA and CDR2 FQGNSA. This CDR3 comprises 14 residues. The V gene end was trimmed by 7 bases and the J gene end by 5 bases; junction bases not matched to a gene: 9. The chain's CDR3 is CASTPGGIGTEAFF. CDR3 nucleotides: TGTGCCAGCACCCCAGGGGGCATAGGTACTGAAGCTTTCTTT.

The chain has TRBV2 and TRBJ2-2, with 9 bases fitting TRBD1. CDR1 is SNHLY and CDR2 is FYNNEI in the germline V gene. With V trimmed by 6 bases and J by 5 bases, 1 base remained unmatched. The CDR3 runs to 13 residues. CDR3 region: CASRGTGTGELFF. The CDR3 DNA sequence: TGTGCCAGCAGGGGGACAGGGACCGGGGAGCTGTTTTTT.

The chain is built from TRBV2 and TRBJ2-1; perhaps TRBD2 as D (6 bases). Germline V lookup: CDR1 SNHLY, CDR2 FYNNEI. V lost 0 bases to trimming and J lost 3 bases, with 6 bases between them. This CDR3 is built from 14 residues. The CDR3 DNA reads TGTGCCAGCAGTGAAGCTAGCGGCTACAATGAGCAGTTCTTC. Translated, it gives CASSEASGYNEQFF.

CDR3 in DNA: TGTGCCAGTAGTGCTCAACAGGGCTCCTACGAGCAGTACTTC. This gives the protein CASSAQQGSYEQYF. This chain uses TRBV19 with TRBJ2-7, with D perhaps TRBD1 (6 bases). Germline values: CDR1 LNHDA, CDR2 SQIVND (reference sequence). V shed 5 bases and J shed 0 bases, with 11 bases lying between them. CDR3 size: 14 residues.

This chain connects TRBV4-3 to TRBJ2-1; perhaps TRBD2 as D (6 bases). In germline, CDR1 is LGHNA, CDR2 YSLEER. Trimming stripped 1 base from V and 4 bases from J, with 11 bases between. The CDR3 has 15 residues. This CDR3 is CASSQGGSGYNEQFF. DNA of the CDR3: TGCGCCAGCAGCCAAGGAGGCAGCGGGTACAATGAGCAGTTCTTC.

The chain has TRBV19 and TRBJ2-4; 8 bases match TRBD1. CDR1 LNHDA and CDR2 SQIVND come from the germline V gene (reference sequence). CDR3 length: 12 amino acids. J gave up 6 bases and V 5 bases, and 0 bases lay outside the gene matches. The CDR3 loop is CASSGQGNIQYF. The DNA of the CDR3 is TGTGCCAGTAGTGGACAGGGAAACATTCAGTACTTC.

The chain joins TRBV7-6 to TRBJ1-2; D ambiguous. Germline-derived CDR1 and CDR2 are SGHVS and FNYEAQ. The CDR3 spans 15 residues. The ends were cut back, 1 base at V and 4 bases at J, with 13 bases in the middle. CDR3 bases: TGTGCCAGCAGCTTAGAGAGGAACGGCCTCTATGGCTACACCTTC. Translating it yields CASSLERNGLYGYTF.

About this clone itself: Within the sample, other DNA sequences also encode this same CDR3. The rearrangement joins TRBV7-2 to TRBJ1-5; 7 bases are a match to TRBD1. J was trimmed by 1 base and V by 5 bases; bases with no gene match: 5. The CDR3 is 15 residues long. Germline values: CDR1 SGHTA, CDR2 FQGNSA. CDR3 sequence: CASSPQGTSNQPQHF. The DNA of the CDR3 is TGTGCCAGCAGCCCACAGGGGACGAGCAATCAGCCCCAGCATTTT.

The chain couples TRBV14 to TRBJ2-1, with a possible D match to TRBD2 (6 bases). The V end was cut by 2 bases, the J end by 0 bases, with 11 bases between. Germline V gene sequence: CDR1 SGHDN, CDR2 FVKESK. The CDR3 is 16 residues long. CDR3 in DNA: TGTGCCAGCAGCCAACTTTGGGGGGACTCCTACAATGAGCAGTTCTTC. Protein product: CASSQLWGDSYNEQFF.

J is TRBJ1-1 and V is TRBV6-5; TRBD1 might be the D (5 bases). Deletions cut 6 bases from V and 4 bases from J, with 15 bases between. Per the germline V gene, CDR1 is MNHEY and CDR2 is SVGAGI. This CDR3 has 14 residues. The CDR3 DNA sequence: TGTGCCAGCAGCCCCGGAAGGGGCGGCACTGAAGCTTTCTTT. Translation: CASSPGRGGTEAFF.

The chain links TRBV7-3 to TRBJ2-5; 7 nucleotides agree with TRBD2. The V gene end was trimmed by 5 bases and the J gene end by 1 base; junction bases not matched to a gene: 1. The V gene's germline CDR1 is SGHTA and CDR2 FQGTGA. The length of the CDR3 is 13 residues. The CDR3 sequence: CASSLAAQETQYF. CDR3 coding DNA: TGTGCCAGCAGCCTAGCGGCCCAAGAGACCCAGTACTTC.

The table lists this clone with a count of one. At one end the junction does not follow the germline gene, possibly because of a read error. The chain links TRBV7-7 to TRBJ2-1; TRBD2 agrees at 13 bases. Germline assignment: CDR1 SSHAT and CDR2 FNYEAQ (reference sequence). The CDR3 loop spans 18 amino acids. CDR3: CASSPGLAGRASYNEQFF. CDR3 nucleotide sequence: TGTGCTAGCAGCCCGGGACTAGCGGGGAGGGCTTCCTACAATGAGCAGTTCTTC.

This clone was counted a single time. The genes are TRBV15 and TRBJ1-1; D is unresolved. The V and J ends lost 5 bases and 1 base respectively, with 11 bases between them. Per the germline V gene, CDR1 is LNHNV and CDR2 is YYDKDF (reference sequence). The CDR3 is 14 residues long. CDR3 region: CATSGSVKNTEAFF. CDR3 nucleotides: TGTGCCACCAGCGGTAGTGTCAAGAACACTGAAGCTTTCTTT.

This clone was counted once. This chain connects TRBV18 to TRBJ2-7, with D maybe TRBD1 (7 bases). The germline V and J ends were trimmed by 3 bases and 4 bases, with 13 bases remaining between them. The V gene's germline CDR1 is KGHSH and CDR2 LQKENI. The CDR3 contains 14 residues. The CDR3 spells CASSPVQGRYEQYF. The CDR3 nucleotides read TGTGCCAGCTCACCTGTACAGGGGAGGTACGAGCAGTACTTC.

The chain joins TRBV5-1 to TRBJ2-5; D is ambiguous. Germline-derived CDR1 and CDR2 are SGHRS and YFSETQ. Trimming removed 3 bases from V and 1 base from J, with 10 bases in between. This CDR3 has 14 residues. The DNA of the CDR3 is TGCGCCAGCAGCTCCCTTTCCAGCCAAGAGACCCAGTACTTC. Translating it yields CASSSLSSQETQYF.